The next 25 T cell receptor beta chains were all read from a single sample in a study of blood T cell repertoires in COVID-19. The data were produced by immunoSEQ multiplex PCR, yet TCRdb's version contains in-frame clones alone and is incomplete. In the table there are 200,000 to 300,000 clones, approximately 80% of which are singletons. Sequencing was done on a sample of peripheral blood. The source of these receptors is an elderly woman with COVID-19, enrolled during active disease.

The V and J genes are TRBV19 and TRBJ2-7; 12 nucleotides align to TRBD1. Germline V gives CDR1 LNHDA, CDR2 SQIVND (reference sequence). The CDR3 runs 15 residues. Trimming removed 5 bases from V and 7 bases from J; junction bases left unmatched: 9. The CDR3 reads CASSPPGTGGKEQYF. CDR3 coding DNA: TGTGCCAGTAGTCCACCCGGGACAGGGGGCAAAGAGCAGTACTTC.

This rearrangement joins TRBV5-4 to TRBJ2-3; the D gene is possibly TRBD2 (6 bases). Germline assignment: CDR1 SGHNT and CDR2 YYREEE (reference sequence). The CDR3 loop spans 15 amino acids. The ends were cut back, 0 bases at V and 0 bases at J, with 8 bases in the middle. CDR3 in amino acids: CASSLAAGSTDTQYF. For the CDR3, the DNA is TGTGCCAGCAGCTTGGCAGCGGGTAGCACAGATACGCAGTATTTT.

The chain couples TRBV7-2 to TRBJ2-5, with D unresolved. The V and J ends lost 5 bases and 3 bases respectively, with 10 bases between them. The germline V gene encodes CDR1 SGHTA and CDR2 FQGNSA. There are 13 residues in the CDR3. CDR3 sequence (DNA): TGTGCCAGCAGCCACTATACGGAAGAGACCCAGTACTTC. Translating it yields CASSHYTEETQYF.

The chain uses TRBV11-2 and TRBJ2-7; D uncertain. The V end was cut by 3 bases, the J end by 3 bases, with 6 bases between. This CDR3 is 12 amino acids long. Germline CDR1 reads SGHAT; CDR2 reads FQNNGV. This CDR3 is CASSFSGYEQYF. The DNA for the CDR3 is TGTGCCAGCAGCTTTTCAGGCTACGAGCAGTACTTC.

V gene TRBV5-1 combines with J gene TRBJ2-7, with D possibly being TRBD2 (5 bases). The CDR3 has 15 residues. Trimming removed 5 bases at V and 6 bases at J, with 21 bases between. Germline V gene sequence: CDR1 SGHRS, CDR2 YFSETQ. CDR3 DNA: TGCGCCAGCAGGGCGGCGGGCACCGGGTCTGGCGAGCAGTACTTC. As protein: CASRAAGTGSGEQYF.

This clone was seen a handful of times. The V gene is TRBV29-1, the J gene TRBJ2-5; D possibly corresponds to TRBD1 (6 bases). This CDR3 has 16 amino acids. CDR1 is SQVTM, CDR2 ANQGSEA, per germline. Trimming stripped 0 bases from V and 7 bases from J, with 21 bases between. The CDR3 coding sequence is TGCAGCGTTGAAGACCCGTCAGGCAGGGGAAAGGGGACCCAGTACTTC. Translation gives CSVEDPSGRGKGTQYF.

This sequence joins TRBV19 and TRBJ2-7, with a tentative D call TRBD1 (6 bases). Germline loops: CDR1 LNHDA, CDR2 SQIVND (reference sequence). This CDR3 is 13 amino acids long. Trimming pared 5 bases from V and 4 bases from J, leaving 12 bases between. The CDR3 region is CASSPSDRYEQYF. CDR3 nucleotides: TGTGCCAGTAGTCCATCTGACAGGTACGAGCAGTACTTC.

The CDR3, as DNA: TGTGCCAGCAGCCAAGGGGCATCACCCCTCCACTTT. Its protein is CASSQGASPLHF. This chain connects TRBV3-1 (or the pseudogene TRBV3-2) to TRBJ1-6; D call uncertain. The CDR3 covers 12 residues. Germline loops: CDR1 LGHDT, CDR2 YNNKEL (reference sequence). V was trimmed by 1 base and J by 10 bases, leaving 5 bases between them.

V gene TRBV6-5 combines with J gene TRBJ1-1; no definite D call. Germline V gene data show CDR1 as MNHEY and CDR2 as SVGAGI. Trimming removed 2 bases at V and 1 base at J, with 5 bases between. The length of the CDR3 is 13 residues. The CDR3 spells CASSYTGNTEAFF. The CDR3 bases are TGTGCCAGCAGTTACACGGGGAACACTGAAGCTTTCTTT.

Here the CDR3 DNA reads TGTGCCAGCAGCTTAGGGGCCAGGGTCCCTGGAAACACCATATATTTT. Translating it yields CASSLGARVPGNTIYF. The chain links TRBV7-9 to TRBJ1-3; D perhaps matches TRBD1 (5 bases). V was pared by 1 base and J by 2 bases, with 12 bases between. Germline CDR1 is SEHNR and CDR2 is FQNEAQ (reference sequence). The CDR3 is made up of 16 amino acids. The complete variable domain, with remaining parts taken from reference TRBV7-9 and TRBJ1-3, reads DTGVSQNPRHKITKRGQNVTFRCDPISEHNRLYWYRQTLGQGPEFLTYFQNEAQLEKSRLLSDRFSAERPKGSFSTLEIQRTEQGDSAMYLCASSLGARVPGNTIYFGEGSWLTVV.

This clone was detected once. V is TRBV12-3 or TRBV12-4 and J is TRBJ1-2; possibly TRBD1 for D (6 bases). V lost 3 bases to trimming and J lost 4 bases, with 9 bases between them. The CDR3 runs to 13 residues. CDR3: CASSFKGVYGYTF. DNA of the CDR3: TGTGCCAGCAGTTTTAAGGGGGTCTATGGCTACACCTTC.

J is TRBJ1-2 and V is TRBV28, with TRBD1 as a possible D gene (5 bases). V dropped 1 base and J dropped 2 bases, with 20 bases sitting between them. The germline V gene encodes CDR1 MDHEN and CDR2 SYDVKM. The CDR3 consists of 18 residues. The CDR3 DNA is TGTGCCAGCAGTTTATCAGGCGGGGGGGGACTTAGGAACTATGGCTACACCTTC. Its protein is CASSLSGGGGLRNYGYTF.

The chain combines TRBV6-5 with TRBJ2-5, with D maybe TRBD2 (6 bases). From germline, CDR1 is MNHEY and CDR2 SVGAGI. Trimming took off 6 bases at V and 9 bases at J, with 20 bases between the two ends. This CDR3 is built from 14 residues. CDR3 protein: CASSPGLQKGSQYF. CDR3 in DNA: TGTGCCAGCAGCCCGGGACTTCAAAAGGGGTCCCAGTACTTC.

The J gene is TRBJ1-2, the V gene TRBV30; weak D call: TRBD1 (5 bases). This CDR3 region has 13 residues. Trimming took off 3 bases at V and 0 bases at J, with 8 bases between the two ends. The germline CDR1 and CDR2 sequences are GTSNPN and SVGIG (reference sequence). The CDR3 reads CAWRGPANYGYTF. In nucleotides, the CDR3 is TGTGCCTGGAGGGGGCCGGCTAACTATGGCTACACCTTC.

J is TRBJ2-7 and V is TRBV13; 7 bases fit TRBD2. There are 17 residues in the CDR3. Unmatched junction bases numbered 8, after V lost 0 bases and J lost 0 bases. Germline V gene lookup returns CDR1 PRHDT and CDR2 FYEKMQ (reference sequence). The CDR3 DNA reads TGTGCCAGCAGCTTAGGCGGGGGGACTCCCGTCTCCTACGAGCAGTACTTC. This gives the protein CASSLGGGTPVSYEQYF.

This clone turned up a few times. The chain links TRBV7-3 to TRBJ2-2; possibly TRBD2 for D (6 bases). This CDR3 is built from 14 residues. Trimming removed 4 bases from V and 8 bases from J, with 14 bases in between. Per the germline V gene, CDR1 is SGHTA and CDR2 is FQGTGA. The CDR3: CASSSRLGQGELFF. In nucleotides, the CDR3 is TGTGCCAGCAGCTCCCGACTAGGGCAGGGGGAGCTGTTTTTT.

This chain joins TRBV10-2 and TRBJ1-6, with 7 bases that match TRBD1. Germline lookup yields CDR1 WSHSY and CDR2 SAAADI. The CDR3 is 15 residues long. After removal of 8 bases from V and 15 bases from J, the junction contained 19 bases not matched to a gene. CDR3 protein: CASFPRNRGSLVLHF. CDR3 nucleotides: TGCGCCAGCTTCCCCAGGAACAGGGGCAGCCTGGTCCTCCACTTT.

This clone occurred once. The V and J genes are TRBV5-4 and TRBJ2-1, with a tentative D call TRBD1 (5 bases). The CDR3 loop spans 12 amino acids. CDR1 SGHNT and CDR2 YYREEE come from the germline V gene (reference sequence). Trimming shortened V by 9 bases and J by 6 bases, and 13 bases separated the two germline ends. The CDR3 loop is CATGRGSNEQFF. In DNA, the CDR3 is TGTGCCACCGGAAGGGGATCCAATGAGCAGTTCTTC.

The chain combines TRBV6-2 or TRBV6-3 with TRBJ1-1; the D gene is possibly TRBD1 (6 bases). This CDR3 region has 16 residues. In germline, CDR1 is MNHEY, CDR2 SVGEGT. The V end was cut by 4 bases, the J end by 1 base, with 16 bases between. CDR3 nucleotides: TGTGCCAGCAGTTTAAACAGGGTGTGGGCGAACACTGAAGCTTTCTTT. Translated, it gives CASSLNRVWANTEAFF.

The chain joins TRBV4-1 to TRBJ2-3; unclear D gene. This CDR3 comprises 14 residues. The V and J ends lost 0 bases and 6 bases respectively, with 10 bases between them. Germline lookup yields CDR1 MGHRA and CDR2 YSYEKL. The CDR3 nucleotides read TGCGCCAGCAGCCAAGATGGTTGGCGGGATACGCAGTATTTT. It yields the protein CASSQDGWRDTQYF.

This clone turned up a few times. The rearrangement uses TRBV3-1 (or the pseudogene TRBV3-2) and TRBJ2-1; 10 bases are a match to TRBD2. Trimming at V came to 1 base and at J to 6 bases, leaving 3 bases not matched to a gene. This CDR3 is built from 15 residues. Germline V gives CDR1 LGHDT, CDR2 YNNKEL (reference sequence). CDR3 coding DNA: TGTGCCAGCAGCCAAGGTAGCGGGGGGTTCAATGAGCAGTTCTTC. Its protein product is CASSQGSGGFNEQFF.

This clone was seen a handful of times. This sequence joins TRBV5-5 and TRBJ1-6; the D is unclear. Per germline, CDR1 SGHKS and CDR2 YYEKEE (reference sequence). CDR3 length: 12 residues. V was shortened by 4 bases and J by 9 bases, with 8 bases between the two germline ends. CDR3 sequence reads: CASSVNSSPLHF. DNA of the CDR3: TGTGCCAGCAGCGTAAATTCTTCACCCCTCCACTTT.

The chain uses TRBV10-3 and TRBJ1-2; a possible D gene is TRBD1 (6 bases). The ends were cut back, 6 bases at V and 6 bases at J, with 14 bases in the middle. Germline assignment: CDR1 ENHRY and CDR2 SYGVKD. This CDR3 is built from 13 residues. The CDR3 DNA is TGTGCCATCAGAGAGGAGGGGGGGCATGGCTACACCTTC. Its protein is CAIREEGGHGYTF.

The chain uses TRBV7-2 and TRBJ1-1, with D perhaps matching TRBD1 (5 bases). This CDR3 is built from 14 residues. Trimming removed 3 bases at V and 0 bases at J, with 8 bases between. In germline, CDR1 is SGHTA, CDR2 FQGNSA. CDR3 sequence (DNA): TGTGCCAGCAGCTTCCAGGGCATGAACACTGAAGCTTTCTTT. Translating gives CASSFQGMNTEAFF.

The chain uses TRBV6-5 and TRBJ2-7; 9 bases match TRBD1. This CDR3 is built from 15 residues. V lost 4 bases to trimming and J lost 2 bases; unmatched junction nucleotides: 6. Germline V gene lookup returns CDR1 MNHEY and CDR2 SVGAGI. The CDR3 nucleotides are TGTGCCAGCAGTTTGACAGGGGGTGTCCCCTACGAGCAGTACTTC. The encoded protein is CASSLTGGVPYEQYF.